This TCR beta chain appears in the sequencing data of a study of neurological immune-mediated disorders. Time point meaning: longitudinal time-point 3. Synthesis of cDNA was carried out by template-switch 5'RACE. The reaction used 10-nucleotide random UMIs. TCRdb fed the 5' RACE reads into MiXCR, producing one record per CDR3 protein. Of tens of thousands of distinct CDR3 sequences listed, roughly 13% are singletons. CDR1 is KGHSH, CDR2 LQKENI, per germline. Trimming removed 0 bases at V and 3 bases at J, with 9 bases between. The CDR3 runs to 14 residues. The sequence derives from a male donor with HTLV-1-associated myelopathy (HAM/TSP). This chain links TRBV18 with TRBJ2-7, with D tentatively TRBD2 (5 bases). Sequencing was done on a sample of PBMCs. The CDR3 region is CASSPPLADYEQYF. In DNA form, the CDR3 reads TGTGCCAGCTCACCACCGCTAGCAGACTACGAGCAGTACTTC.